The 16 T cell receptor beta chains below all came from one sample that was sequenced in a study of cytomegalovirus exposure and HLA in healthy donors. Primers: 60 Vbeta forward and 13 Jbeta reverse. TCRdb's copy holds only in-frame clones and misses some; the assay was immunoSEQ multiplex PCR. The table lists roughly 150,000 clones, almost 85% of them singletons, with 5% to 6.5% in the top ten. Sequencing was performed on PBMCs. Receptors originate from a man aged 30 to 39 in good health and CMV-seropositive.

The chain recombines TRBV5-1 with TRBJ1-4; perhaps TRBD1 as D (6 bases). CDR1 and CDR2 (germline): SGHRS, YFSETQ. Trimming cost V 6 bases and J 3 bases, with 12 bases left between them. The CDR3 has 14 residues. Here the CDR3 reads CASTLGAPNEKLFF. The CDR3, as DNA: TGCGCCAGCACTCTGGGGGCCCCTAATGAAAAACTGTTTTTT. The full variable domain, its missing parts supplied by reference TRBV5-1 and TRBJ1-4, is KAGVTQTPRYLIKTRGQQVTLSCSPISGHRSVSWYQQTPGQGLQFLFEYFSETQRNKGNFPGRFSGRQFSNSRSEMNVSTLELGDSALYLCASTLGAPNEKLFFGSGTQLSVL.

The chain carries TRBV7-8 and TRBJ2-7, with D perhaps matching TRBD2 (6 bases). The length of the CDR3 is 15 residues. V gave up 1 base and J gave up 1 base, with 11 bases separating them. Germline-derived CDR1 and CDR2 are SGHVS and FQNEAQ. The CDR3, as DNA: TGTGCCAGCAGCTTAGAGGGCGGGATTTCCTACGAGCAGTACTTC. Amino acids: CASSLEGGISYEQYF.

The chain is built from TRBV10-1 and TRBJ2-1; TRBD2 agrees at 9 bases. The CDR3 spans 17 residues. CDR1 is WNHNN, CDR2 SYGVQD, per germline (reference sequence). Trimming removed 0 bases from V and 3 bases from J; junction bases left unmatched: 6. The CDR3 loop reads CASSESASGAYYNEQFF. The CDR3 coding sequence is TGCGCCAGCAGTGAGTCCGCTAGCGGGGCCTACTACAATGAGCAGTTCTTC.

A single count supports this clone. The chain is built from TRBV28 and TRBJ1-2; D ambiguous. Trimming stripped 5 bases from V and 8 bases from J, with 21 bases between. Germline CDR1 is MDHEN and CDR2 is SYDVKM. The CDR3 extends over 15 amino acids. The CDR3 coding sequence is TGTGCCAGCAGTACAGCTTTTCGGATTCAAAGCGGCTACACCTTC. Protein sequence: CASSTAFRIQSGYTF.

The gene calls are TRBV19 and TRBJ1-2; possible D gene TRBD1, 5 bases. Germline V gene sequence: CDR1 LNHDA, CDR2 SQIVND (reference sequence). This CDR3 is 13 amino acids long. Trimming took 3 bases from V and 3 from J, leaving 8 bases between them. CDR3 in amino acids: CASSIRGHYGYTF. As DNA, the CDR3 is TGTGCCAGTAGTATTAGGGGTCACTATGGCTACACCTTC.

The chain couples TRBV10-2 to TRBJ2-1; D remains ambiguous. The CDR3 loop spans 12 amino acids. Trimming took off 0 bases at V and 9 bases at J, with 6 bases between the two ends. Germline assignment: CDR1 WSHSY and CDR2 SAAADI. CDR3 sequence reads: CASSESSVEQFF. The CDR3 coding sequence is TGCGCCAGCAGTGAGTCATCGGTTGAGCAGTTCTTC.

The table lists this clone with a count of one. This chain uses TRBV7-9 with TRBJ1-1; D possibly corresponds to TRBD1 (5 bases). V shed 1 base and J shed 1 base, with 7 bases lying between them. The CDR3 spans 14 residues. In germline, CDR1 is SEHNR, CDR2 FQNEAQ (reference sequence). The chain's CDR3 is CASSLETANTEAFF. CDR3 in DNA: TGTGCCAGCAGCTTAGAGACAGCGAACACTGAAGCTTTCTTT.

The chain links TRBV28 to TRBJ1-5, with 10 nucleotides matching TRBD1. Germline loops: CDR1 MDHEN, CDR2 SYDVKM. V lost 6 bases and J lost 11; bases outside the gene matches: 13. The CDR3 runs to 15 residues. The CDR3 DNA reads TGTGCCAGCAGACGACAGGGGGCCCAGATGGGATCCCAGCATTTT. Protein: CASRRQGAQMGSQHF.

This chain uses TRBV2 with TRBJ2-2, with D possibly TRBD1 on 5 matching bases. Germline-derived CDR1 and CDR2 are SNHLY and FYNNEI. CDR3 length: 14 amino acids. V shed 2 bases and J shed 6 bases, with 10 bases lying between them. In nucleotides, the CDR3 is TGTGCCAGCAGTGAAAAGGGGTGGCCCGGGGAGCTGTTTTTT. Encoded protein: CASSEKGWPGELFF.

This rearrangement joins TRBV29-1 to TRBJ2-1, with 14 bases aligning to TRBD2. Germline V gene data show CDR1 as SQVTM and CDR2 as ANQGSEA. The CDR3 totals 17 residues. V was pared by 4 bases and J by 0 bases, with 5 bases of the junction left unmatched. CDR3 sequence (DNA): TGCAGCGTTGTTCGACTAGCGGGGGGGGGCTCCTACAATGAGCAGTTCTTC. Protein sequence: CSVVRLAGGGSYNEQFF.

The chain uses TRBV7-2 and TRBJ2-7; 9 positions match TRBD1. Germline values: CDR1 SGHTA, CDR2 FQGNSA. The CDR3 has 15 residues. J lost 1 base, V lost 6 bases, and 7 bases had no gene match. CDR3 residues: CASRKSGTGSYEQYF. The CDR3 coding sequence is TGTGCCAGCAGGAAGTCCGGGACAGGGTCCTACGAGCAGTACTTC.

The chain recombines TRBV6-5 with TRBJ1-2; D ambiguous. Trimming took off 6 bases at V and 3 bases at J, with 11 bases between the two ends. Germline loops: CDR1 MNHEY, CDR2 SVGAGI. The CDR3 length is 13 residues. In DNA, the CDR3 is TGTGCCAGCAGGTCCCCGGCGGACTATGGCTACACCTTC. Amino acids: CASRSPADYGYTF.

The chain combines TRBV5-1 with TRBJ2-7, with D possibly being TRBD1 (6 bases). CDR1 and CDR2 (germline): SGHRS, YFSETQ. The CDR3 has 15 amino acids. V lost 0 bases and J lost 6, with 16 bases in between. CDR3 bases: TGCGCCAGCAGCTTGGAGGGCAGGGGATGGTCCGAGCAGTACTTC. Its translation is CASSLEGRGWSEQYF.

This clone was seen a few times. The chain links TRBV30 to TRBJ2-1; 7 nucleotides agree with TRBD1. Germline V gene data show CDR1 as GTSNPN and CDR2 as SVGIG (reference sequence). The ends lost 3 bases at V and 8 bases at J; junction bases unmatched: 16. The CDR3 contains 16 residues. The CDR3 sequence is CAWRSRTGVGWDEQFF. CDR3 nucleotide sequence: TGTGCCTGGAGGTCCAGAACAGGGGTTGGTTGGGATGAGCAGTTCTTC.

The CDR3 DNA reads TGTGCCAGCAAACCTGGGCGGGGCTTCTATGGCTACACCTTC. Translation: CASKPGRGFYGYTF. This chain uses TRBV28 with TRBJ1-2, with D possibly matching TRBD1 (5 bases). Trimming pared 7 bases from V and 4 bases from J, leaving 16 bases between. The germline V gene has CDR1 MDHEN and CDR2 SYDVKM. The CDR3 is made up of 14 amino acids.

V usage is TRBV19 and J usage is TRBJ2-1; 8 nucleotides match TRBD1. V lost 7 bases to trimming and J lost 4 bases; unmatched junction nucleotides: 6. The CDR3 sequence is 14 residues long. Germline V gene lookup returns CDR1 LNHDA and CDR2 SQIVND (reference sequence). The CDR3, as DNA: TGTGCCAGTATGCACCAGGGGGCTTACAATGAGCAGTTCTTC. This encodes CASMHQGAYNEQFF.